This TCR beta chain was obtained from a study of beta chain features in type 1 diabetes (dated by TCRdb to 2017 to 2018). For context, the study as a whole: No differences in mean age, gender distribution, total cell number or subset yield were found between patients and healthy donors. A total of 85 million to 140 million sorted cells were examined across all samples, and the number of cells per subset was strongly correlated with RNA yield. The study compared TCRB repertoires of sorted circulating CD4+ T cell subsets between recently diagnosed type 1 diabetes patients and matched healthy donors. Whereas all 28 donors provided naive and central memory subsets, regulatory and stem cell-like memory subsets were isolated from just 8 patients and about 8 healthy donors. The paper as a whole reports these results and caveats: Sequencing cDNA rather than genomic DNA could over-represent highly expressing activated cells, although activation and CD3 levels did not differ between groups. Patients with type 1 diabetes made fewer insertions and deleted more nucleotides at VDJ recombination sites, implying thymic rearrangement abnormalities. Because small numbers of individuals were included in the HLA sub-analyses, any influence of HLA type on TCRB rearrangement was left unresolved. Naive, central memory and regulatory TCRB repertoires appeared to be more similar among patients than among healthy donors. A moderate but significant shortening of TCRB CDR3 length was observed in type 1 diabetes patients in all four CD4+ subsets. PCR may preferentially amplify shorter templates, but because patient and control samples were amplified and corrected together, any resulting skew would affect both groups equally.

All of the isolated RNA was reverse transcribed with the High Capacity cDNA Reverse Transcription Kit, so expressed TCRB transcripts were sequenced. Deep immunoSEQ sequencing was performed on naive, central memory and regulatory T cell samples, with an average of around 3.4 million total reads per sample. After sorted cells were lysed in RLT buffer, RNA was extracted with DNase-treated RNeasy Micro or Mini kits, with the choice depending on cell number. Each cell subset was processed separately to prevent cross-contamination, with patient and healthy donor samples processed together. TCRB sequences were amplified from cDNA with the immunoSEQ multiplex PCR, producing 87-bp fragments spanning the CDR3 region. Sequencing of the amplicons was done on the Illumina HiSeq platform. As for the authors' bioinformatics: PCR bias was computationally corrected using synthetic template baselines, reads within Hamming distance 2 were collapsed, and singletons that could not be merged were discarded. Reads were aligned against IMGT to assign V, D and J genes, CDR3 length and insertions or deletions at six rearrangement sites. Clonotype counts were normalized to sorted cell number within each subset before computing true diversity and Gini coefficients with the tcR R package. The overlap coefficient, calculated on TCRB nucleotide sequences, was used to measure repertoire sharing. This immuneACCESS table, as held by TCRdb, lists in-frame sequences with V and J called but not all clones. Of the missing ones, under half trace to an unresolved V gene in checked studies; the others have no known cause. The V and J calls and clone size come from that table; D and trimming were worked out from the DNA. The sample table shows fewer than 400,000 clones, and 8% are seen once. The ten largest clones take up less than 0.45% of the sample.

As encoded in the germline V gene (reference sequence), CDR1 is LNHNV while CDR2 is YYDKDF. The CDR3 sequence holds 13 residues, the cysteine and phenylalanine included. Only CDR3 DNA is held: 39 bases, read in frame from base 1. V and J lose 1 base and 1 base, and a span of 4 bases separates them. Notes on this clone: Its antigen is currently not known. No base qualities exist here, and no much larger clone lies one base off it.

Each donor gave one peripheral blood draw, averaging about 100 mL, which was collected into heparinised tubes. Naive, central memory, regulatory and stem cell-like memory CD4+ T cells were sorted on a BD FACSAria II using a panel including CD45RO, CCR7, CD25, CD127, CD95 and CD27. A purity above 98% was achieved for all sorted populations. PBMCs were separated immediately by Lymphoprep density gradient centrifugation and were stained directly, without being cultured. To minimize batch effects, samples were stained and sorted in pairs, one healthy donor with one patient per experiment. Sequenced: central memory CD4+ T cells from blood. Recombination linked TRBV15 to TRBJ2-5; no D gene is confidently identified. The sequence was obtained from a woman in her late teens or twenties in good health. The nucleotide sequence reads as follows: TGTGCCACCAGCAGAGGCTCCCAAGAGACCCAGTACTTC. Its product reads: CATSRGSQETQYF.